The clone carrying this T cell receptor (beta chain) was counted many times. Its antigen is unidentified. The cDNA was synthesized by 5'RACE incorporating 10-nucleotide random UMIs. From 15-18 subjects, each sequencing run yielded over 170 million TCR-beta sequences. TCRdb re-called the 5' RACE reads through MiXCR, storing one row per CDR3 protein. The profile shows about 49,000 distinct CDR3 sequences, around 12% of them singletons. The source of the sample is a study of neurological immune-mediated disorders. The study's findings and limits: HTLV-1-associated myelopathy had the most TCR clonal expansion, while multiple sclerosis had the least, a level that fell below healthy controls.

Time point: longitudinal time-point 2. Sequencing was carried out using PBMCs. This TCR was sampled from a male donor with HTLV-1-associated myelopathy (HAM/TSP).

The DNA for the CDR3 is TGCGCCAGCAGTGCCGCAAGGATATTCGGGGCAGCAGATACGCAGTATTTT. It encodes CASSAARIFGAADTQYF. The genes are TRBV10-1 and TRBJ2-3; D could derive from TRBD1 or TRBD2 (5 bases each). V dropped 4 bases and J dropped 4 bases, with 21 bases sitting between them. Germline values: CDR1 WNHNN, CDR2 SYGVQD (reference sequence). The CDR3 runs 17 residues.